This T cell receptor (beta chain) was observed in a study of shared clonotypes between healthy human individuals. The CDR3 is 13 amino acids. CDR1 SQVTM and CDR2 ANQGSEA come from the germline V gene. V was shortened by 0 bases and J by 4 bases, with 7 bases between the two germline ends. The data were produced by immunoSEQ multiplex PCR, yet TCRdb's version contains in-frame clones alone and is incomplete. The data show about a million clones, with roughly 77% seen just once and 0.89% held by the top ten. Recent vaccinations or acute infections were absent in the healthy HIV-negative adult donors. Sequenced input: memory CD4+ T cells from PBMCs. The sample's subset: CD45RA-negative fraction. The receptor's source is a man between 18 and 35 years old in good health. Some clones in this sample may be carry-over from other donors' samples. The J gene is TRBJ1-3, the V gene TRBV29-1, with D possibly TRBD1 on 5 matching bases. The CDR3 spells CSVEEQAGNTIYF. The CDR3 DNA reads TGCAGCGTTGAAGAACAGGCAGGAAACACCATATATTTT.